These 10 T cell receptor beta chains originate from one sample sequenced in a study of blood T cell repertoires in COVID-19 (dated by TCRdb to 2018 to 2021). Library method: the immunoSEQ multiplex PCR assay. Sourced from immuneACCESS, this table was stored by TCRdb with only in-frame sequences that have V and J called. A share of the clones is absent; for the studies checked, an unresolved V gene accounts for under half, and the remainder has no known explanation. This sample is represented by some 51,000 clones; more than 85% of them were singletons. Around 3% of the sample rests with the top ten. The sequencing sample was made of peripheral blood. The receptors were sampled from a man aged 45-65 years with acute or convalescent COVID-19.

The chain carries TRBV5-1 and TRBJ2-7, with a tentative D call TRBD2 (6 bases). The CDR3 extends over 15 amino acids. V was trimmed by 0 bases and J by 6 bases, leaving 16 bases between them. Germline values: CDR1 SGHRS, CDR2 YFSETQ. The CDR3 loop reads CASSLAGGGFGEQYF. CDR3 coding DNA: TGCGCCAGCAGCTTGGCAGGTGGAGGGTTCGGCGAGCAGTACTTC.

CDR3 bases: TGTGCCAGCAGTTACCAACGGGGGGGATACGAGCAGTACTTC. Protein: CASSYQRGGYEQYF. J is TRBJ2-7 and V is TRBV6-6, with TRBD2 matching 8 bases. Germline V CDR1 and CDR2: MNHNY, SVGAGI (reference sequence). The V gene end was trimmed by 2 bases and the J gene end by 4 bases; junction bases not matched to a gene: 4. CDR3 length: 14 amino acids.

The sample holds a few counts of this clone. The J gene is TRBJ2-3, the V gene TRBV4-1; D is uncertain. V shed 3 bases and J shed 0 bases, with 10 bases lying between them. Germline-derived CDR1 and CDR2 are MGHRA and YSYEKL. The CDR3 is 15 residues long. The CDR3 DNA reads TGCGCCAGCAGCCAGCCGTCCACTAGCACAGATACGCAGTATTTT. Its protein is CASSQPSTSTDTQYF.

This clone was found once. This sequence joins TRBV18 and TRBJ1-6, with 8 bases that match TRBD1. The CDR3 sequence is 15 residues long. The trim removed 3 bases at V and 7 bases at J, leaving 5 bases unmatched. Germline V gene data show CDR1 as KGHSH and CDR2 as LQKENI. The DNA of the CDR3 is TGTGCCAGCTCACCGGGTCAGGGGGCCAATTCACCCCTCCACTTT. Translating it yields CASSPGQGANSPLHF.

V is TRBV6-4 and J is TRBJ2-3; a weak D match, TRBD1 (6 bases). There are 16 residues in the CDR3. Deletions cut 6 bases from V and 1 base from J, with 17 bases between. Germline-derived CDR1 and CDR2 are MRHNA and SNTAGT. This CDR3 reads CASRALSAGGTDTQYF. The CDR3 DNA sequence: TGTGCCAGCAGGGCCCTCTCGGCAGGGGGCACAGATACGCAGTATTTT.

This chain connects TRBV6-1 to TRBJ2-6; unclear D gene. The germline V and J ends were trimmed by 0 bases and 0 bases, with 12 bases remaining between them. The CDR3 spans 18 residues. Germline-derived CDR1 and CDR2 are MNHNS and SASEGT. CDR3 residues: CASSEAPQESSGANVLTF. The CDR3 nucleotides read TGTGCCAGCAGTGAAGCCCCCCAGGAAAGCTCTGGGGCCAACGTCCTGACTTTC.

This chain joins TRBV5-6 and TRBJ2-7; a possible D gene is TRBD1 (6 bases). The V end lost 0 bases, the J end lost 5 bases, and 9 bases lay between the germline ends. CDR1 SGHDT and CDR2 YYEEEE come from the germline V gene. This CDR3 comprises 13 residues. In DNA form, the CDR3 reads TGTGCCAGCAGCTTGGTAGGGGGTCACGAGCAGTACTTC. Its translation: CASSLVGGHEQYF.

The chain recombines TRBV4-1 with TRBJ2-3, with 7 bases fitting TRBD2. Germline-derived CDR1 and CDR2 are MGHRA and YSYEKL. The V gene end was trimmed by 1 base and the J gene end by 3 bases; junction bases not matched to a gene: 10. This CDR3 is built from 17 residues. CDR3 in DNA: TGCGCCAGCAGCCAAGTGATGCGGGGGAGTGGAACAGATACGCAGTATTTT. Translation: CASSQVMRGSGTDTQYF.

In its sample, this clone was seen a few times. The chain recombines TRBV30 with TRBJ1-1; D might be TRBD1 (5 bases). The ends were cut back, 1 base at V and 1 base at J, with 16 bases in the middle. CDR3 length: 16 amino acids. CDR1 is GTSNPN, CDR2 SVGIG, per germline (reference sequence). CDR3 DNA sequence: TGTGCCTGGAGTGGGGTCGCTGGGGCTGGGAACACTGAAGCTTTCTTT. The encoded protein is CAWSGVAGAGNTEAFF.

Here the CDR3 reads CASSFSTSGRGAFF. The CDR3 bases are TGCGCCAGCAGCTTCTCTACTTCCGGCCGAGGAGCTTTCTTT. The chain carries TRBV5-1 and TRBJ1-1; D uncertain. CDR1 and CDR2 (germline): SGHRS, YFSETQ. The CDR3 loop spans 14 amino acids. V lost 2 bases and J 10 bases, leaving 18 bases between the germline ends.